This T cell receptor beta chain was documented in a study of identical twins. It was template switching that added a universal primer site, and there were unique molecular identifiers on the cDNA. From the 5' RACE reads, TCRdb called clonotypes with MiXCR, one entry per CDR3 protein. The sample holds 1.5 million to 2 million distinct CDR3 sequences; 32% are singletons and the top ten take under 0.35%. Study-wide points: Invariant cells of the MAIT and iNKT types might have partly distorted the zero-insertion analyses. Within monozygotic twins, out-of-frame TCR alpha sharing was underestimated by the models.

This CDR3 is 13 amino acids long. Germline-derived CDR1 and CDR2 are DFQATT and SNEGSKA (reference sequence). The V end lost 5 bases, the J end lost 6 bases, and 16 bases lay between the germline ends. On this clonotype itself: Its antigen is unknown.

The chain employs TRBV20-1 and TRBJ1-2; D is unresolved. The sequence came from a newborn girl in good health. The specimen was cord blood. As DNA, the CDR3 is TGCAGTGCTGGTACCGGGCGCCCTGATGGCTACACCTTC. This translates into CSAGTGRPDGYTF.